Below, 17 T cell receptor beta chains from the same sample are listed, as sequenced in a study of blood T cell repertoires in COVID-19. The method was immunoSEQ multiplex PCR; TCRdb's version includes in-frame clones alone and lacks a portion of them. Of 88,000 or so clones listed, about 88% are singletons. Material: peripheral blood. Source of these receptors: a man between 60 and 75 years old with acute or convalescent COVID-19.

V gene TRBV19 combines with J gene TRBJ2-1; TRBD2 matches at 11 bases. This CDR3 comprises 15 residues. Germline V gene sequence: CDR1 LNHDA, CDR2 SQIVND (reference sequence). Trimming removed 9 bases from V and 3 bases from J; junction bases left unmatched: 7. The CDR3 spells CASHSGRANYNEQFF. CDR3 coding DNA: TGTGCCAGCCATAGCGGGAGGGCCAACTACAATGAGCAGTTCTTC.

The sample holds a few counts of this clone. This chain joins TRBV19 and TRBJ2-1; TRBD1 agrees at 8 bases. V gave up 6 bases and J gave up 5 bases; unmatched junction bases: 9. Germline values: CDR1 LNHDA, CDR2 SQIVND (reference sequence). The CDR3 runs 15 residues. The CDR3 is CASRIHRGSDNEQFF. CDR3 in DNA: TGTGCCAGTAGAATACACAGGGGGTCGGACAATGAGCAGTTCTTC.

The table lists this clone with a count of one. The chain has TRBV2 and TRBJ2-5, with D perhaps TRBD2 (6 bases). The germline V gene encodes CDR1 SNHLY and CDR2 FYNNEI. V dropped 3 bases and J dropped 1 base, with 12 bases sitting between them. The CDR3 runs to 15 residues. CDR3 region: CASSDPAGTQETQYF. The CDR3 region has the DNA TGTGCCAGCAGTGACCCAGCGGGTACCCAAGAGACCCAGTACTTC.

This chain links TRBV6-5 with TRBJ2-1; 9 positions agree with TRBD1. Germline-derived CDR1 and CDR2 are MNHEY and SVGAGI. The CDR3 is 14 amino acids. V dropped 3 bases and J dropped 8; count of bases not matched to a gene: 5. The CDR3 protein is CASSYQDRGHEQFF. CDR3 DNA: TGTGCCAGCAGTTATCAGGACAGGGGTCATGAGCAGTTCTTC.

This clone has only one observation. The chain combines TRBV5-4 with TRBJ2-5, with 9 positions matching TRBD1. Germline CDR1 is SGHNT and CDR2 is YYREEE (reference sequence). V shed 4 bases, J shed 4 bases, and the junction held 8 bases outside the gene matches. This CDR3 comprises 15 residues. CDR3 nucleotide sequence: TGTGCCAGCAGCACCGGGGTGGGACAGGGAGAGACCCAGTACTTC. This encodes CASSTGVGQGETQYF.

The rearrangement joins TRBV6-4 to TRBJ1-3; D remains unclear. Germline values: CDR1 MRHNA, CDR2 SNTAGT. The CDR3 is made up of 13 amino acids. Trimming removed 6 bases from V and 7 bases from J, with 13 bases in between. The CDR3 region has the DNA TGTGCCAGCAGCTCCAACCCCGGGAACACCATATATTTT. Encoded protein: CASSSNPGNTIYF.

This chain links TRBV24-1 with TRBJ2-3; 10 nucleotides match TRBD1. This CDR3 region has 18 residues. CDR1 is KGHDR and CDR2 is SFDVKD in the germline V gene. V gave up 3 bases and J gave up 1 base; unmatched junction bases: 9. The CDR3 sequence: CATSDPTGGTGGTDTQYF. The CDR3 region has the DNA TGTGCCACCAGTGATCCGACAGGGGGGACAGGGGGCACAGATACGCAGTATTTT.

V is TRBV18 and J is TRBJ2-5; 12 bases line up with TRBD2. The trim removed 2 bases at V and 1 base at J, leaving 2 bases unmatched. CDR1 KGHSH and CDR2 LQKENI come from the germline V gene. The CDR3 runs 16 residues. As DNA, the CDR3 is TGTGCCAGCTCACCAGTACTAGCGGGGGGCCAAGAGACCCAGTACTTC. This translates into CASSPVLAGGQETQYF.

The sample holds one count of this clone. The chain links TRBV7-9 to TRBJ2-3; D is possibly TRBD2 (6 bases). Trimming took 3 bases from V and 2 from J, leaving 15 bases between them. CDR1 is SEHNR and CDR2 is FQNEAQ in the germline V gene (reference sequence). The length of the CDR3 is 16 residues. This chain's CDR3 is CASSFFGRGDTDTQYF. As DNA, the CDR3 is TGTGCCAGCAGCTTCTTCGGGCGGGGTGACACAGATACGCAGTATTTT.

The V and J genes are TRBV6-6 and TRBJ1-2; D not certain. From germline, CDR1 is MNHNY and CDR2 SVGAGI (reference sequence). V was pared by 5 bases and J by 4 bases, with 14 bases between. This CDR3 comprises 14 residues. For the CDR3, the DNA is TGTGCCAGCAGTGATCACGCGGGCGGCTATGGCTACACCTTC. It specifies CASSDHAGGYGYTF.

This clone was counted only a few times. The J gene is TRBJ1-2, the V gene TRBV7-2; D remains ambiguous. The CDR3 has 14 amino acids. V shed 1 base and J shed 7 bases, with 13 bases lying between them. Germline V lookup: CDR1 SGHTA, CDR2 FQGNSA. CDR3 nucleotide sequence: TGTGCCAGCAGCTTAGGTATGAGGAGGTCTGGCTACACCTTC. This translates into CASSLGMRRSGYTF.

The chain carries TRBV7-2 and TRBJ1-2; possible D gene TRBD1, 5 bases. V gave up 3 bases and J gave up 0 bases, with 11 bases separating them. The CDR3 contains 15 residues. Germline-derived CDR1 and CDR2 are SGHTA and FQGNSA. The CDR3 loop reads CASSLADSPNYGYTF. CDR3 bases: TGTGCCAGCAGCTTGGCCGACAGTCCTAACTATGGCTACACCTTC.

The chain couples TRBV5-1 to TRBJ2-3, with 10 bases identical to TRBD2. The V and J ends lost 5 bases and 2 bases, in that order; junction bases with no gene match: 5. The CDR3 sequence is 15 residues long. Germline CDR1 and CDR2: SGHRS and YFSETQ. Written as DNA, the CDR3 is TGCGCCAGCAGACCTAGCGGGGGAACCACAGATACGCAGTATTTT. Its protein product is CASRPSGGTTDTQYF. The complete variable domain, with remaining parts taken from reference TRBV5-1 and TRBJ2-3, reads KAGVTQTPRYLIKTRGQQVTLSCSPISGHRSVSWYQQTPGQGLQFLFEYFSETQRNKGNFPGRFSGRQFSNSRSEMNVSTLELGDSALYLCASRPSGGTTDTQYFGPGTRLTVL.

The V gene is TRBV7-2, the J gene TRBJ1-2; D may be TRBD1 (6 bases). Germline V gene data show CDR1 as SGHTA and CDR2 as FQGNSA. V was pared by 4 bases and J by 8 bases, with 20 bases between. The CDR3 loop spans 15 amino acids. The CDR3 spells CASSSRRGQVVGYTF. CDR3 nucleotide sequence: TGTGCCAGCAGCTCCAGGCGGGGGCAGGTCGTGGGCTACACCTTC.

The chain carries TRBV30 and TRBJ2-1; 9 nucleotides align to TRBD1. This CDR3 has 14 amino acids. With V trimmed by 5 bases and J by 5 bases, 7 bases remained unmatched. In germline, CDR1 is GTSNPN, CDR2 SVGIG (reference sequence). This CDR3 is CAWGGQGIHNEQFF. The CDR3 bases are TGTGCCTGGGGGGGACAGGGAATACACAATGAGCAGTTCTTC.

The J gene is TRBJ1-1, the V gene TRBV5-1; D gene ambiguous. Looked up from germline, CDR1 is SGHRS and CDR2 is YFSETQ. V was cut by 3 bases and J by 1 base, with 16 bases left in between. The CDR3 spans 16 residues. The CDR3: CASSSFDTRRNTEAFF. Written as DNA, the CDR3 is TGCGCCAGCAGCTCCTTCGACACTAGGAGGAACACTGAAGCTTTCTTT.

The V gene is TRBV5-4, the J gene TRBJ1-2, with 7 bases matching TRBD1. Germline V gene lookup returns CDR1 SGHNT and CDR2 YYREEE (reference sequence). J lost 5 bases, V lost 5 bases, and 15 bases had no gene match. The CDR3 contains 16 residues. CDR3 coding DNA: TGTGCCAGCAGAATCGCTGGCAGTGACAGGGCATATGGCTACACCTTC. It yields the protein CASRIAGSDRAYGYTF.